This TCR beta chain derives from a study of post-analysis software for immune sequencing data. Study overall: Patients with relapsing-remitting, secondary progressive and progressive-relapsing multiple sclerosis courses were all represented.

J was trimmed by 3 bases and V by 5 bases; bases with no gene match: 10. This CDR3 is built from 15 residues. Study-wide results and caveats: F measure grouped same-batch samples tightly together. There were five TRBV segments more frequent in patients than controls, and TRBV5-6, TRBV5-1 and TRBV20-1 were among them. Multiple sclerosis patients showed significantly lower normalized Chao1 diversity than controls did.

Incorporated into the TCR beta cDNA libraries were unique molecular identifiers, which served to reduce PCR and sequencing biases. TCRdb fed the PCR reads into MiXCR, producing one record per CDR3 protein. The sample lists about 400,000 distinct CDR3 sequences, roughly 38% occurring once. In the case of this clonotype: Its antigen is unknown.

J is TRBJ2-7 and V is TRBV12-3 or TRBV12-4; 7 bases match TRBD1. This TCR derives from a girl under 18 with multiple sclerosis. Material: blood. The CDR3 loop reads CASSLSRDRLYEQYF. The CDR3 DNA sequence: TGTGCCAGCAGTCTATCCCGGGACAGACTCTACGAGCAGTACTTC.